This TCR beta chain was recorded in a study of human T cells and chemical hapten exposure. V lost 3 bases and J 6 bases, leaving 9 bases between the germline ends. Germline V gene sequence: CDR1 SGHVS, CDR2 FQNEAQ. This CDR3 region has 13 residues. Indicated time point: patch test 3, about 24 weeks after DPC sensitization. Stated treatment: therapeutic diphenylcyclopropenone sensitization with weekly scalp DPC. TCRdb recomputed calls from the RACE reads with MiXCR, one row per CDR3 protein. This table has just over 70,000 distinct CDR3 sequences, around 10% appearing once. Ten or more counts support this clonotype.

The sequence was obtained from a woman aged 45 to 65 with alopecia areata. Some clones in this sample may be carry-over from other donors' samples. This chain links TRBV7-8 with TRBJ1-5; no clear D. The input for sequencing was whole blood, taken in connection with sensitization to the hapten diphenylcyclopropenone (DPC). CDR3 protein: CASSFGEGQPQHF. CDR3 sequence (DNA): TGTGCCAGCAGCTTTGGAGAAGGTCAGCCCCAGCATTTT. Drawing the rest from reference TRBV7-8 and TRBJ1-5, the complete variable domain is GAGVSQSPRYKVAKRGQDVALRCDPISGHVSLFWYQQALGQGPEFLTYFQNEAQLDKSGLPSDRFFAERPEGSVSTLKIQRTQQEDSAVYLCASSFGEGQPQHFGDGTRLSIL.